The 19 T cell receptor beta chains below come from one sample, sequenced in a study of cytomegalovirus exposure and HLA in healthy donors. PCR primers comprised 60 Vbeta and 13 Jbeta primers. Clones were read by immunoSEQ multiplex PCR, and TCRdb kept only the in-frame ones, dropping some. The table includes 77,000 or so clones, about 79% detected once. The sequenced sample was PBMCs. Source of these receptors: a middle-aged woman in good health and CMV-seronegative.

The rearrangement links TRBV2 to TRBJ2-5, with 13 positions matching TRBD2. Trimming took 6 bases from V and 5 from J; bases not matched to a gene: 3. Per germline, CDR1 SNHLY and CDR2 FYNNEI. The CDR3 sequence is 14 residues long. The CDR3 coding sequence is TGTGCCAGCAGGCCGGGACTAGCGGGGGAGACCCAGTACTTC. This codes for CASRPGLAGETQYF.

The CDR3 protein is CASSSKTVTDTQYF. DNA for the CDR3: TGTGCCAGCAGTTCGAAGACAGTCACAGATACGCAGTATTTT. The rearrangement links TRBV28 to TRBJ2-3; perhaps TRBD1 as D (5 bases). The CDR3 has 14 amino acids. V was clipped by 4 bases and J by 2 bases, with 10 bases between them. CDR1 is MDHEN and CDR2 is SYDVKM in the germline V gene.

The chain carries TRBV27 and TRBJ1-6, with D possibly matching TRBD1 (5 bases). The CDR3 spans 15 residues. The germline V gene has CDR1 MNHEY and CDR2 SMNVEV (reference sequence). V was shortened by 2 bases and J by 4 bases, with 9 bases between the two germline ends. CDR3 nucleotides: TGTGCCAGCAGTTTACGTGCAGGGTATAATTCACCCCTCCACTTT. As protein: CASSLRAGYNSPLHF.

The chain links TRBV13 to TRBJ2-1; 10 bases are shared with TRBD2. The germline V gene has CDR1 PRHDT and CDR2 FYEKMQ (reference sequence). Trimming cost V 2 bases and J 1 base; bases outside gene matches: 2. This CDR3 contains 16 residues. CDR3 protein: CASSLKAGGSYNEQFF. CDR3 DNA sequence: TGTGCCAGCAGCTTAAAAGCGGGGGGGTCCTACAATGAGCAGTTCTTC.

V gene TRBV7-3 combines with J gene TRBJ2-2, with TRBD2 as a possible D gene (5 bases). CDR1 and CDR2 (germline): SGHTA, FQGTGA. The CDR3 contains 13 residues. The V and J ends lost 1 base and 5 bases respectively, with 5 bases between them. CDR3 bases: TGTGCCAGCAGCTTAAGCGGGACCGGGGAGCTGTTTTTT. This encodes CASSLSGTGELFF. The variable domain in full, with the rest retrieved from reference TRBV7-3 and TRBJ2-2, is GAGVSQTPSNKVTEKGKYVELRCDPISGHTALYWYRQSLGQGPEFLIYFQGTGAADDSGLPNDRFFAVRPEGSVSTLKIQRTERGDSAVYLCASSLSGTGELFFGEGSRLTVL.

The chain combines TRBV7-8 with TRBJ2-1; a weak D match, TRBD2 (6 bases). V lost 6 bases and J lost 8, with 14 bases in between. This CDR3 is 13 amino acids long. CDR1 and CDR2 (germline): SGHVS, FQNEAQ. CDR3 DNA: TGTGCCAGCAGTGGCGGAGGGGAGTATGAGCAGTTCTTC. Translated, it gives CASSGGGEYEQFF. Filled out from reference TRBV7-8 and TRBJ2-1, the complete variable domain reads GAGVSQSPRYKVAKRGQDVALRCDPISGHVSLFWYQQALGQGPEFLTYFQNEAQLDKSGLPSDRFFAERPEGSVSTLKIQRTQQEDSAVYLCASSGGGEYEQFFGPGTRLTVL.

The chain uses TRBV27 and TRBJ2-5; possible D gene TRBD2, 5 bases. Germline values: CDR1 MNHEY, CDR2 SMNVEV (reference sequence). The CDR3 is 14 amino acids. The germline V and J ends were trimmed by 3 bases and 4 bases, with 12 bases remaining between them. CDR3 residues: CASSLRLRGETQYF. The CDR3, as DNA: TGTGCCAGCAGTTTGAGACTTCGGGGAGAGACCCAGTACTTC.

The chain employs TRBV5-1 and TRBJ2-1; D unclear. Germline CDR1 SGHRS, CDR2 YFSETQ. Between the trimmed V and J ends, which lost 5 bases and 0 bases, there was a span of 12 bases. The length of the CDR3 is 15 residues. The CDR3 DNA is TGCGCCAGCAGTCGTGTCTCTTCCTCCTACAATGAGCAGTTCTTC. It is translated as CASSRVSSSYNEQFF.

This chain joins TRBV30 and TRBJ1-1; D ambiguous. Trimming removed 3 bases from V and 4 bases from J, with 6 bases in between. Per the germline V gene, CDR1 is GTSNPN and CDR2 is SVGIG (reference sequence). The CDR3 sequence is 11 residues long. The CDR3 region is CAWSRITEAFF. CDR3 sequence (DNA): TGTGCCTGGAGCAGGATCACTGAAGCTTTCTTT. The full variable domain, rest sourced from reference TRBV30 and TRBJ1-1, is SQTIHQWPATLVQPVGSPLSLECTVEGTSNPNLYWYRQAAGRGLQLLFYSVGIGQISSEVPQNLSASRPQDRQFILSSKKLLLSDSGFYLCAWSRITEAFFGQGTRLTVV.

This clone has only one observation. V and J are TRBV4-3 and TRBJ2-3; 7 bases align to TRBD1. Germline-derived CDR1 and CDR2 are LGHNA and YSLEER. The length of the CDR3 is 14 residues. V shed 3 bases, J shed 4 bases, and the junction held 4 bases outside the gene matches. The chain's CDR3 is CASSQGDSPDTQYF. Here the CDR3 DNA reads TGCGCCAGCAGCCAGGGGGACAGCCCAGATACGCAGTATTTT.

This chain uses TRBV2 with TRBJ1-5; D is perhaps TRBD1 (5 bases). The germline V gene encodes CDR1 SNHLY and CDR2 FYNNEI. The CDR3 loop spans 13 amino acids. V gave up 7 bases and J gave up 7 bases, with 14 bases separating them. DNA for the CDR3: TGTGCCAGCAAGGAGGGAGGGGTGCAGCCCCAGCATTTT. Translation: CASKEGGVQPQHF.

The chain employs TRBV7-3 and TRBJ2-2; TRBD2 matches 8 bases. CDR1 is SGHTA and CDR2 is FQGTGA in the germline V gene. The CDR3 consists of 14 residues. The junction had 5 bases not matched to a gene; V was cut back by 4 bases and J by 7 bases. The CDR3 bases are TGTGCCAGCAGCTCGACTAGCGTTATCGGGGAGCTGTTTTTT. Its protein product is CASSSTSVIGELFF.

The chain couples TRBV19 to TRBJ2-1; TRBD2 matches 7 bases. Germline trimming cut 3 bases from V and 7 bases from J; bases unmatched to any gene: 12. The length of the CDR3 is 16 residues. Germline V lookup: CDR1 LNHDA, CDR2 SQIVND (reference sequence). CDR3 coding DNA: TGTGCCAGTAGTATTTTGGCGGGAGACATACTAAATGAGCAGTTCTTC. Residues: CASSILAGDILNEQFF.

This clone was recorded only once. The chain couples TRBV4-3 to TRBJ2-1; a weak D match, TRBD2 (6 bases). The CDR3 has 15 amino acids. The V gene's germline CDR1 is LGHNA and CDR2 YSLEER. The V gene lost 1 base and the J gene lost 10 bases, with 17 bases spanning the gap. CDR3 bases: TGCGCCAGCAGCCAAGGGTCAGGTACTAGCACCGAGCAGTTCTTC. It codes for CASSQGSGTSTEQFF.

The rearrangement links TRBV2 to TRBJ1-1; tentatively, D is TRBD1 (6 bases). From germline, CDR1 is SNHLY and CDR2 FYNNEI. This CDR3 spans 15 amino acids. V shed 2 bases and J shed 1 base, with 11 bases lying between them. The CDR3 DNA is TGTGCCAGCAGTGAAAGGCAGGGGTGGAACACTGAAGCTTTCTTT. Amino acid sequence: CASSERQGWNTEAFF.

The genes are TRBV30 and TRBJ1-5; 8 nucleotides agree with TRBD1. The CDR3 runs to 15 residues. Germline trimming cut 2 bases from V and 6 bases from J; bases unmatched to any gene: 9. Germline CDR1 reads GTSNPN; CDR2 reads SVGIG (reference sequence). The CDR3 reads CAWSLRQGRGQPQHF. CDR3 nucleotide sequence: TGTGCCTGGAGTCTCAGACAGGGGCGCGGTCAGCCCCAGCATTTT.

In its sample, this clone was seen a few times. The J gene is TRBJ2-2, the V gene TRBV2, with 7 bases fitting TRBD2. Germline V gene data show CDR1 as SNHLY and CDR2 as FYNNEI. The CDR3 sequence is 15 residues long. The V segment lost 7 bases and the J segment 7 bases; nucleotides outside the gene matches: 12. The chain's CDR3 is CASTSASGIVGELFF. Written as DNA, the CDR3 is TGTGCCAGCACCTCGGCGAGCGGGATTGTCGGGGAGCTGTTTTTT.

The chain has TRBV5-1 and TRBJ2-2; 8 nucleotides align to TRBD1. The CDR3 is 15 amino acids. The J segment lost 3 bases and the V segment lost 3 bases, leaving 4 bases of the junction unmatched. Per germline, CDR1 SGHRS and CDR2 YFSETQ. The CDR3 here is CASSSGTGYTGELFF. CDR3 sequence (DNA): TGCGCCAGCAGCTCCGGGACAGGATACACCGGGGAGCTGTTTTTT.

CDR3 residues: CASSPGTLRDTQYF. The CDR3 DNA sequence: TGCGCCAGCAGCCCAGGGACTTTAAGGGATACGCAGTATTTT. This rearrangement joins TRBV5-1 to TRBJ2-3, with D maybe TRBD2 (6 bases). The CDR3 runs 14 residues. V dropped 4 bases and J dropped 6 bases, with 15 bases sitting between them. CDR1 is SGHRS and CDR2 is YFSETQ in the germline V gene.